Given below is one T cell receptor (beta chain) in context. The CDR3 runs 15 residues. Trimming took off 3 bases at V and 3 bases at J, with 15 bases between the two ends. Germline V gene lookup returns CDR1 SGHRS and CDR2 YFSETQ. These data originate in a study of patients and donors after allogeneic stem cell transplantation. A single record per CDR3 protein comes from TCRdb applying MiXCR to the RT-PCR reads. The table lists roughly 940,000 distinct CDR3 sequences, approximately 19% of them singletons. Sequences were obtained from blood, either unsorted or a sorted T cell fraction (not recorded which). The source is a human donor who was either an allogeneic HSCT recipient or a stem cell or donor lymphocyte infusion donor (not recorded which). It is not recorded whose cells these are; they may come from a transplant donor. The chain uses TRBV5-1 and TRBJ1-1; D not resolved. CDR3 amino acids: CASSYSGVRDTEAFF. CDR3 nucleotide sequence: TGCGCCAGCAGCTACTCCGGGGTGAGGGACACTGAAGCTTTCTTT.